What follows describes a single T cell receptor (beta chain). Its antigen is not identified. The data stem from a study of brain metastases from non-small cell lung cancer. Overall study results and limits: Compared with their matched primary tumors, around 60% of brain metastases showed expanded T-cell clones. Compared with primary tumors, brain metastases showed less T-cell infiltration. TCR repertoires overlapped largely between brain metastases and matched primaries.

Here immunoSEQ multiplex PCR was the method, and the copy in TCRdb shows in-frame clones only, minus some. The repertoire holds fewer than 5,500 clones, with about nine tenths as singletons. Germline loops: CDR1 MNHEY, CDR2 SMNVEV (reference sequence). V was trimmed by 3 bases and J by 9 bases, leaving 17 bases between them. The CDR3 runs 14 residues. What was sequenced was primary lung tumor tissue. The chain carries TRBV27 and TRBJ2-5; D perhaps matches TRBD2 (5 bases). This clonotype was sampled from a donor aged 40 or over with non-small cell lung cancer. CDR3 amino acids: CASSFLDGQEAQYF. The CDR3, as DNA: TGTGCCAGCAGTTTCCTTGACGGCCAGGAGGCCCAGTACTTC.